These 31 T cell receptor beta chains were all obtained from the same sample, sequenced in a study of CD8+CD57+ T cells in acquired aplastic anemia. Genomic DNA constituted the template upon which TCR beta VDJ and CDR3 profiling was performed. TCRdb fed the reads into MiXCR, producing one record per CDR3 protein. The table lists 100,000 to 150,000 distinct CDR3 sequences, 40% to 60% of them singletons. What was sequenced was sorted CD4+, CD8+, or CD8+CD57+ T cells (not recorded which) from PBMCs. These receptors came from a human donor in good health, serving as a control.

The rearrangement links TRBV10-1 to TRBJ1-1; possible D gene TRBD1, 5 bases. V lost 3 bases, J lost 4 bases, and 9 bases lay in between. The germline V gene has CDR1 WNHNN and CDR2 SYGVQD (reference sequence). This CDR3 is 13 amino acids long. CDR3 residues: CASSDWGSTEAFF. The CDR3 nucleotides read TGCGCCAGCAGTGACTGGGGGAGCACTGAAGCTTTCTTT.

The chain employs TRBV13 and TRBJ1-5, with 8 nucleotides matching TRBD1. The CDR3 consists of 15 residues. V lost 9 bases, J lost 4 bases, and 11 bases stayed unmatched. Per the germline V gene, CDR1 is PRHDT and CDR2 is FYEKMQ (reference sequence). CDR3: CASRIDRGINQPQHF. CDR3 coding DNA: TGTGCCAGTCGAATCGACAGGGGCATTAATCAGCCCCAGCATTTT.

The chain combines TRBV29-1 with TRBJ2-1; 10 bases align to TRBD2. The CDR3 contains 15 residues. Losses at the gene ends were 7 bases for V and 8 bases for J; bases not matched to a gene: 14. Germline V lookup: CDR1 SQVTM, CDR2 ANQGSEA. CDR3 sequence (DNA): TGCAGCGCTAGGAGAGGGCTAGCGGGGGTCGATGAGCAGTTCTTC. Translating gives CSARRGLAGVDEQFF.

Regarding this clonotype: At one end the junction does not follow the germline gene, possibly because of a read error. The J gene is TRBJ2-7, the V gene TRBV10-3, with 9 bases fitting TRBD1. The CDR3 covers 14 residues. CDR1 is ENHRY and CDR2 is SYGVKD in the germline V gene. The CDR3 DNA reads as TGTGCCAGCAGTGCACAGGGGGCATCCTACGAGCAGTACTTC. It is translated as CASSAQGASYEQYF.

The chain carries TRBV19 and TRBJ2-1, with D hard to call. V dropped 1 base and J dropped 6 bases, with 4 bases sitting between them. The CDR3 contains 12 residues. Germline CDR1 and CDR2: LNHDA and SQIVND (reference sequence). CDR3 DNA: TGTGCCAGTAGTATAGGCGCCAATGAGCAGTTCTTC. Amino acid sequence: CASSIGANEQFF.

This clonotype was counted once. The J gene is TRBJ1-2, the V gene TRBV10-3, with D unresolved. The CDR3 spans 12 residues. Per the germline V gene, CDR1 is ENHRY and CDR2 is SYGVKD. With 4 bases removed from V and 7 bases from J, the gap between germline ends came to 10 bases. The DNA of the CDR3 is TGTGCCATCAGTGGGAGACTCATTGGCTACACCTTC. This encodes CAISGRLIGYTF.

The chain is built from TRBV19 and TRBJ2-3; D unclear. The CDR3 covers 13 residues. Germline V lookup: CDR1 LNHDA, CDR2 SQIVND (reference sequence). The V gene lost 4 bases and the J gene lost 2 bases, with 7 bases spanning the gap. CDR3 DNA sequence: TGTGCCAGTAGTACTGGGATCACAGATACGCAGTATTTT. This sequence encodes CASSTGITDTQYF.

The V and J genes are TRBV9 and TRBJ1-2; the match to TRBD1 covers 10 bases. There are 14 residues in the CDR3. CDR1 and CDR2 (germline): SGDLS, YYNGEE. Unmatched junction bases numbered 7, after V lost 3 bases and J lost 8 bases. The CDR3 bases are TGTGCCAGCAGCGCGACAGGGGGCGCGGGGGGCTACACCTTC. Its translation: CASSATGGAGGYTF.

This chain links TRBV24-1 with TRBJ2-5, with D perhaps given as TRBD1 or TRBD2 (6 bases each). This CDR3 spans 14 amino acids. Germline V gene sequence: CDR1 KGHDR, CDR2 SFDVKD. CDR3 sequence (DNA): TGTGCGGGGCTCGGGGGCCGTGACCAAGAGACCCAGTACTTC. As protein: CAGLGGRDQETQYF.

Of note for this clonotype: Its ends do not fully match the called genes, so a read error is possible. The rearrangement links TRBV15 to TRBJ2-7; D might be TRBD1 or TRBD2, each matching 5 bases. Germline CDR1 is LNHNV and CDR2 is YYDKDF (reference sequence). The CDR3 has 14 residues. CDR3 bases: TGTGCCGCCAGGCCGAGGAGGCAGGGCTACGAGCCGTACTTC. Translated: CAARPRRQGYEPYF.

The table lists this clonotype with a count of one. Germline and junction disagree at one end, which may indicate a read error. The rearrangement uses TRBV18 and TRBJ2-1; no clear D gene. The V gene's germline CDR1 is KGHSH and CDR2 LQKENI. CDR3 length equals 15 residues. The CDR3 loop is CASSPLLDSYSEQFF. The CDR3 nucleotides read TGTGCCAGCTCACCACTCCTAGACTCCTACAGTGAGCAGTTCTTC.

This clonotype turned up a few times. The chain recombines TRBV4-1 with TRBJ2-1, with TRBD2 as a possible D gene (7 bases). This CDR3 has 16 amino acids. From germline, CDR1 is MGHRA and CDR2 YSYEKL. Trimming removed 0 bases from V and 12 bases from J, with 21 bases in between. CDR3: CASSQEKDGGAAVQFF. The CDR3 DNA reads TGCGCCAGCAGCCAAGAAAAGGATGGGGGGGCCGCGGTGCAGTTCTTC.

The chain is built from TRBV10-3 and TRBJ2-3; D gene ambiguous. Between the trimmed V and J ends, which lost 7 bases and 0 bases, there was a span of 8 bases. The CDR3 totals 13 residues. From germline, CDR1 is ENHRY and CDR2 SYGVKD. CDR3 region: CAINGVSTDTQYF. The CDR3 DNA follows: TGTGCCATCAATGGGGTGAGCACAGATACGCAGTATTTT.

Points on this clonotype: Sequence at one end of the junction differs from germline and may be a read error. This chain uses TRBV12-5 with TRBJ2-7; either TRBD1 or TRBD2 may supply D (6 bases each). Germline V gene lookup returns CDR1 LGHNT and CDR2 FRNRAP. This CDR3 is built from 13 residues. The CDR3 DNA is TGTGCTAGTGGTTTGCGGGGGCACCACGAGCGGTACTTC. This codes for CASGLRGHHERYF. The full variable domain, completed using reference TRBV12-5 and TRBJ2-7, is DARVTQTPRHKVTEMGQEVTMRCQPILGHNTVFWYRQTMMQGLELLAYFRNRAPLDDSGMPKDRFSAEMPDATLATLKIQPSEPRDSAVYFCASGLRGHHERYFGPGTRLTVT.

The sample holds a few counts of this clonotype. This chain joins TRBV29-1 and TRBJ2-7; 7 nucleotides agree with TRBD2. V shed 3 bases, J shed 2 bases, and the junction held 4 bases outside the gene matches. The CDR3 contains 13 residues. Germline CDR1 SQVTM, CDR2 ANQGSEA. The CDR3 DNA reads as TGCAGCGTTGAGGCGGGGGATCCCTACGAGCAGTACTTC. Translated, it gives CSVEAGDPYEQYF.

The chain has TRBV6-1 and TRBJ2-3; TRBD1 is a possible D gene (5 bases). Germline V gives CDR1 MNHNS, CDR2 SASEGT. This CDR3 has 15 residues. Trimming shortened V by 6 bases and J by 8 bases, and 21 bases separated the two germline ends. CDR3 sequence reads: CASSPLVGAFTTQYF. For the CDR3, the DNA is TGTGCCAGCAGCCCCCTCGTAGGGGCGTTCACTACGCAGTATTTT.

In its sample, this clonotype was seen many times. This sequence joins TRBV5-1 and TRBJ1-3, with D unresolved. Germline V gene lookup returns CDR1 SGHRS and CDR2 YFSETQ. This CDR3 has 16 residues. Trimming stripped 0 bases from V and 0 bases from J, with 10 bases between. The chain's CDR3 is CASSLAPDDSGNTIYF. In DNA form, the CDR3 reads TGCGCCAGCAGCTTGGCTCCCGACGACTCTGGAAACACCATATATTTT.

In its sample, this clonotype was seen a few times. The rearrangement uses TRBV6-1 and TRBJ2-2; possibly TRBD2 for D (5 bases). The germline gives CDR1 MNHNS, CDR2 SASEGT. Between the trimmed V and J ends, which lost 6 bases and 0 bases, there was a span of 8 bases. There are 14 residues in the CDR3. The CDR3 loop is CASRIAPNTGELFF. For the CDR3, the DNA is TGTGCCAGCAGGATAGCGCCGAACACCGGGGAGCTGTTTTTT.

This clonotype was counted many times. The chain uses TRBV20-1 and TRBJ2-7; 11 bases fit TRBD1. V shed 6 bases, J shed 6 bases, and the junction held 10 bases outside the gene matches. The germline V gene encodes CDR1 DFQATT and CDR2 SNEGSKA (reference sequence). This CDR3 contains 14 residues. CDR3 protein: CSAGVAGTGGEQYF. CDR3 in DNA: TGCAGTGCCGGAGTTGCCGGGACAGGGGGCGAGCAGTACTTC.

This clonotype has only a few counts. This chain uses TRBV2 with TRBJ2-5; 14 bases agree with TRBD2. CDR3 length: 15 residues. V was clipped by 6 bases and J by 5 bases; unmatched bases: 5. Germline CDR1 SNHLY, CDR2 FYNNEI. For the CDR3, the DNA is TGTGCCAGCAGAGGGACTAGCGGGAGTCTGGAGACCCAGTACTTC. It is translated as CASRGTSGSLETQYF.

The chain links TRBV7-6 to TRBJ2-6; D ambiguous. The CDR3 has 15 amino acids. V gave up 1 base and J gave up 2 bases, with 6 bases separating them. Germline lookup yields CDR1 SGHVS and CDR2 FNYEAQ. The CDR3 bases are TGTGCCAGCAGCTTAGGGCAGCCTGGGGCCAACGTCCTGACTTTC. Its protein product is CASSLGQPGANVLTF.

This clonotype was seen ten or more times. The chain joins TRBV9 to TRBJ1-2; 7 bases are a match to TRBD1. The ends lost 2 bases at V and 4 bases at J; junction bases unmatched: 8. Germline assignment: CDR1 SGDLS and CDR2 YYNGEE. The CDR3 covers 15 residues. In DNA, the CDR3 is TGTGCCAGCAGCGTCGGACAGGTCGCGCTCTATGGCTACACCTTC. Translation gives CASSVGQVALYGYTF.

In this sample, this clonotype turned up many times. The rearrangement links TRBV29-1 to TRBJ2-1, with 7 bases lining up with TRBD2. V shed 8 bases, J shed 5 bases, and the junction held 6 bases outside the gene matches. This CDR3 contains 12 residues. Germline-derived CDR1 and CDR2 are SQVTM and ANQGSEA. In nucleotides, the CDR3 is TGCAGCCTTTCAGCGGGGCACAATGAGCAGTTCTTC. Translation: CSLSAGHNEQFF.

In this sample, this clonotype turned up many times. The chain links TRBV2 to TRBJ2-2; 7 nucleotides line up with TRBD2. Germline V CDR1 and CDR2: SNHLY, FYNNEI. The CDR3 runs 16 residues. V was pared by 1 base and J by 2 bases, with 4 bases of the junction left unmatched. The CDR3 sequence: CASSEEGTINTGELFF. The DNA for the CDR3 is TGTGCCAGCAGTGAAGAAGGGACTATCAACACCGGGGAGCTGTTTTTT.

Turning to this clonotype: Germline and junction disagree at one end, which may indicate a read error. The chain uses TRBV6-1 and TRBJ2-1; D is unclear. This CDR3 spans 11 amino acids. Germline V gene data show CDR1 as MNHNS and CDR2 as SASEGT. CDR3 nucleotide sequence: TGTGCCAGCAGGACCTACAATGAGCAGTCCTTC. Translation: CASRTYNEQSF.

This clonotype showed up just a few times. V gene TRBV7-2 combines with J gene TRBJ2-5, with D perhaps TRBD1 or TRBD2 (5 bases each). The V end lost 5 bases, the J end lost 5 bases, and 12 bases lay between the germline ends. This CDR3 comprises 13 residues. CDR1 is SGHTA and CDR2 is FQGNSA in the germline V gene. CDR3 bases: TGTGCCAGCAGCCCCCAAGGGGAGGAGACCCAGTACTTC. It is translated as CASSPQGEETQYF.

To note about this clonotype: This sequence may be a read error, since a much larger clone differs from it by one base. The chain is built from TRBV27 and TRBJ2-1; D uncertain. The CDR3 has 13 residues. Germline lookup yields CDR1 MNHEY and CDR2 SMNVEV (reference sequence). In DNA, the CDR3 is TGTGCCAGCAGTTTGGTCCCTGGCAATGGGCAGTTCTTC. Amino acid sequence: CASSLVPGNGQFF.

The sample holds many counts of this clonotype. The V call is TRBV7-9, the J call TRBJ1-5; D gene unclear. The CDR3 runs to 15 residues. Trimming removed 5 bases from V and 0 bases from J, with 11 bases in between. Germline V gene sequence: CDR1 SEHNR, CDR2 FQNEAQ (reference sequence). In DNA, the CDR3 is TGTGCCAGCAGCCCAAGTGGTAATAGCAATCAGCCCCAGCATTTT. Translation gives CASSPSGNSNQPQHF.

This rearrangement joins TRBV5-6 to TRBJ2-7; the match to TRBD1 covers 8 bases. With 5 bases clipped from V and 1 base from J, the junction kept 5 bases outside the gene matches. The CDR3 has 14 amino acids. Germline values: CDR1 SGHDT, CDR2 YYEEEE. CDR3 nucleotides: TGTGCCAGCAGAAAAAGGACAGGGTCCTACGAGCAGTACTTC. Amino acids: CASRKRTGSYEQYF.

In this sample, this clonotype turned up many times. The gene calls are TRBV11-2 and TRBJ2-1; D gene uncertain. CDR1 is SGHAT and CDR2 is FQNNGV in the germline V gene. V was cut by 3 bases and J by 2 bases, with 20 bases left in between. This CDR3 has 18 amino acids. In DNA, the CDR3 is TGTGCCAGCAGCTTCGACGGACCCGTAGTCCGTCCCTACAATGAGCAGTTCTTC. Amino acid sequence: CASSFDGPVVRPYNEQFF.

The chain carries TRBV25-1 and TRBJ1-5; a possible D gene is TRBD1 (5 bases). Germline V gives CDR1 MGHDK, CDR2 SYGVNS. The CDR3 spans 13 residues. V lost 1 base and J 7 bases, leaving 8 bases between the germline ends. CDR3 loop: CASSEWGYQPQHF. CDR3 sequence (DNA): TGTGCCAGCAGTGAATGGGGGTACCAGCCCCAGCATTTT.